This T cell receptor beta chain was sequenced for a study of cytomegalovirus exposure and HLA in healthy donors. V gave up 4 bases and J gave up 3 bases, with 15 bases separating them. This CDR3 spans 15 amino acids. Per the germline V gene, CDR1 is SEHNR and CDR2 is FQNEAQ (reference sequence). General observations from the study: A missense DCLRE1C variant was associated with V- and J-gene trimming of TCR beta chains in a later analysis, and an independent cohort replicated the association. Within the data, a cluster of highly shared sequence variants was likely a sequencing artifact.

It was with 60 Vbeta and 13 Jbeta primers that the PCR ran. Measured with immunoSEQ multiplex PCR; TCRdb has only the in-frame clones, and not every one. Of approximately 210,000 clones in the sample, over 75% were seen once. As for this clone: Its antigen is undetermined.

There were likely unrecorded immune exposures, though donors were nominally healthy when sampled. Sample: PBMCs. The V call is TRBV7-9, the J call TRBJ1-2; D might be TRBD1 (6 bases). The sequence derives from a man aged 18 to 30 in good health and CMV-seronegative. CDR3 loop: CASSSSTGNYYGYTF. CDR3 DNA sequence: TGTGCCAGCAGCTCCTCCACAGGGAACTACTATGGCTACACCTTC.